This T cell receptor (beta chain) is from a study of T-cell memory formation after mild COVID-19. Study background: Each donor largely had its own TCR clusters.

Whole-study results and caveats: Among contracting clones, CD4+ were mainly CM/EM and CD8+ enriched in EMRA. Among clones contracting day 15 to 85, CD4/CD8 was balanced, whereas later expanders leaned CD4+.

CDR1 and CDR2 (germline): SGDLS, YYNGEE. This CDR3 has 18 amino acids. Germline trimming cut 1 base from V and 2 bases from J; bases unmatched to any gene: 8. As to this clonotype: The antigen is undetermined.

MiXCR, applied by TCRdb to the 5' RACE reads, yields one record per CDR3 protein. The sample has about 350,000 distinct CDR3 sequences, roughly 13% seen once. This receptor was obtained from a man aged 18 to 29 who had mild COVID-19 (a few samples of this study predate the infection). Cell type and time point are not known. Source material: PBMCs or a T cell subset sorted from them (not recorded which). J is TRBJ2-2 and V is TRBV9, with 10 bases identical to TRBD2. The CDR3: CASSVLSSGGRNTGELFF. The CDR3 DNA sequence: TGTGCCAGCAGCGTACTGAGTAGCGGGGGGCGAAACACCGGGGAGCTGTTTTTT.